Below are 6 T cell receptor beta chains sequenced from a single sample in a study of T cell responses to AZD1222 COVID-19 vaccine. Here immunoSEQ multiplex PCR was the method, and the copy in TCRdb shows in-frame clones only, minus some. The repertoire holds roughly 150,000 clones, with 85% to 95% as singletons. Material: peripheral blood, obtained on day 0 of AZD1222 vaccination. The receptors stem from an adult in good health.

This sequence joins TRBV15 and TRBJ1-5; 8 bases map to TRBD1. The germline V gene has CDR1 LNHNV and CDR2 YYDKDF (reference sequence). This CDR3 is built from 14 residues. J was trimmed by 7 bases and V by 1 base; bases with no gene match: 3. This CDR3 is CATSRGQGLQPQHF. DNA for the CDR3: TGTGCCACCAGCAGAGGACAGGGGCTACAGCCCCAGCATTTT.

The rearrangement links TRBV6-5 to TRBJ2-1, with TRBD2 as a possible D gene (5 bases). The germline CDR1 and CDR2 sequences are MNHEY and SVGAGI. The CDR3 consists of 14 residues. The V end lost 6 bases, the J end lost 8 bases, and 17 bases lay between the germline ends. The CDR3 loop is CASSRSRAWDEQFF. Here the CDR3 DNA reads TGTGCCAGCAGCCGCTCGCGGGCCTGGGATGAGCAGTTCTTC.

This clone was recorded at least ten times. The rearrangement joins TRBV7-9 to TRBJ1-3; D is unresolved. Per germline, CDR1 SEHNR and CDR2 FQNEAQ (reference sequence). The CDR3 length is 14 residues. With 5 bases removed from V and 0 bases from J, the gap between germline ends came to 8 bases. The CDR3 loop is CASSPQSSGNTIYF. The CDR3 DNA reads as TGTGCCAGCAGCCCGCAGAGCTCTGGAAACACCATATATTTT.

The chain carries TRBV30 and TRBJ1-6; TRBD1 is a possible D gene (5 bases). Trimming pared 2 bases from V and 7 bases from J, leaving 18 bases between. Germline loops: CDR1 GTSNPN, CDR2 SVGIG (reference sequence). The CDR3 totals 16 residues. The CDR3 spells CAWSTGTVGSNSPLHF. CDR3 coding DNA: TGTGCCTGGAGTACCGGGACCGTTGGTTCGAATTCACCCCTCCACTTT.

The chain links TRBV5-1 to TRBJ1-1; D uncertain. The CDR3 covers 13 residues. V lost 4 bases to trimming and J lost 3 bases, with 10 bases between them. From germline, CDR1 is SGHRS and CDR2 YFSETQ. CDR3 amino acids: CASSQTEYTEAFF. In nucleotides, the CDR3 is TGCGCCAGCAGCCAAACAGAATACACTGAAGCTTTCTTT. Looking up the rest from reference TRBV5-1 and TRBJ1-1 gives the full variable domain: KAGVTQTPRYLIKTRGQQVTLSCSPISGHRSVSWYQQTPGQGLQFLFEYFSETQRNKGNFPGRFSGRQFSNSRSEMNVSTLELGDSALYLCASSQTEYTEAFFGQGTRLTVV.

The chain uses TRBV12-3 or TRBV12-4 and TRBJ2-2; D is perhaps TRBD1 (6 bases). CDR3 length: 13 residues. V gave up 8 bases and J gave up 8 bases, with 15 bases separating them. The CDR3 protein is CASCLLTGGELFF. The CDR3 DNA follows: TGTGCCAGCTGTCTATTGACAGGAGGGGAGCTGTTTTTT.